A single sample gave rise to the 12 T cell receptor beta chains below, sequenced in a study of control samples from healthy donors and cancer patients. TCRdb's table, derived via immunoSEQ multiplex PCR, lists solely in-frame clones and lacks some. The profile covers about 61,000 clones, with roughly 89% appearing a single time and around 6% taken by the ten largest. The sequenced material came from PBMCs. These receptors all come from a man aged 60 to 75 with colorectal cancer.

This chain links TRBV10-1 with TRBJ2-1; tentative D call: TRBD1 (5 bases). Trimming removed 0 bases at V and 8 bases at J, with 8 bases between. Germline CDR1 WNHNN, CDR2 SYGVQD (reference sequence). This CDR3 contains 13 residues. CDR3 DNA sequence: TGCGCCAGCAGTGAGTCCAGGGTCCATGAGCAGTTCTTC. This codes for CASSESRVHEQFF.

Details on this clone: In the same sample, other DNA sequences code for this CDR3. The chain couples TRBV25-1 to TRBJ1-1; D is possibly TRBD1 (6 bases). The germline V gene encodes CDR1 MGHDK and CDR2 SYGVNS. Trimming shortened V by 4 bases and J by 1 base, and 7 bases separated the two germline ends. CDR3 length: 13 residues. In nucleotides, the CDR3 is TGTGCCAGCAGTGGGGACACGAACACTGAAGCTTTCTTT. It is translated as CASSGDTNTEAFF.

This clone was seen once. This chain joins TRBV6-5 and TRBJ1-1; no clear D gene. The CDR3 spans 14 residues. Deletions cut 2 bases from V and 4 bases from J, with 11 bases between. Germline-derived CDR1 and CDR2 are MNHEY and SVGAGI. CDR3 residues: CASSYDPAGTEAFF. The CDR3 nucleotides read TGTGCCAGCAGTTACGATCCGGCGGGCACTGAAGCTTTCTTT.

The V and J genes are TRBV6-5 and TRBJ1-1, with 9 bases that match TRBD1. Germline V gene lookup returns CDR1 MNHEY and CDR2 SVGAGI. The CDR3 totals 14 residues. Germline trimming cut 5 bases from V and 6 bases from J; bases unmatched to any gene: 7. CDR3 coding DNA: TGTGCCAGCAGTACCGCCCGACAGGGGGCTGAAGCTTTCTTT. Protein sequence: CASSTARQGAEAFF.

Here the CDR3 DNA reads TGCGCCAGCAGCCAAGATCCCTCGTGGGAGCTGTTTTTT. It encodes CASSQDPSWELFF. This rearrangement joins TRBV4-1 to TRBJ2-2; D is ambiguous. CDR1 and CDR2 (germline): MGHRA, YSYEKL. The CDR3 runs to 13 residues. V lost 0 bases, J lost 9 bases, and 8 bases lay in between.

This chain uses TRBV6-6 with TRBJ1-2, with D unresolved. Germline V CDR1 and CDR2: MNHNY, SVGAGI (reference sequence). V gave up 7 bases and J gave up 4 bases, with 13 bases separating them. This CDR3 spans 13 amino acids. This CDR3 reads CASTGDKIYGYTF. Here the CDR3 DNA reads TGTGCCAGCACTGGAGACAAAATCTATGGCTACACCTTC.

The J gene is TRBJ1-2, the V gene TRBV7-3; TRBD1 agrees at 7 bases. Germline V gene data show CDR1 as SGHTA and CDR2 as FQGTGA. V dropped 5 bases and J dropped 8; count of bases not matched to a gene: 11. This CDR3 comprises 14 residues. The CDR3 bases are TGTGCCAGCAGCCCGGCCCCGAGGGGGCAGGGCTACACCTTC. Amino acid sequence: CASSPAPRGQGYTF. Combining the CDR3 with reference TRBV7-3 and TRBJ1-2 gives the whole variable domain GAGVSQTPSNKVTEKGKYVELRCDPISGHTALYWYRQSLGQGPEFLIYFQGTGAADDSGLPNDRFFAVRPEGSVSTLKIQRTERGDSAVYLCASSPAPRGQGYTFGSGTRLTVV.

The chain joins TRBV4-1 to TRBJ2-3; D is unresolved. Deletions cut 2 bases from V and 8 bases from J, with 20 bases between. The CDR3 has 16 residues. Germline CDR1 reads MGHRA; CDR2 reads YSYEKL. The CDR3 loop reads CASSQQYSPGVGTQYF. For the CDR3, the DNA is TGCGCCAGCAGCCAACAATACTCCCCTGGGGTCGGTACGCAGTATTTT.

The chain employs TRBV3-1 (or the pseudogene TRBV3-2) and TRBJ1-1; D ambiguous. The V end was cut by 1 base, the J end by 2 bases, with 8 bases between. Looked up from germline, CDR1 is LGHDT and CDR2 is YNNKEL (reference sequence). The CDR3 length is 14 residues. In DNA, the CDR3 is TGTGCCAGCAGCCAAGCCAGTCGCAACACTGAAGCTTTCTTT. Residues: CASSQASRNTEAFF.

The rearrangement links TRBV19 to TRBJ2-3; 8 positions match TRBD2. The V gene end was trimmed by 1 base and the J gene end by 1 base; junction bases not matched to a gene: 7. CDR1 LNHDA and CDR2 SQIVND come from the germline V gene (reference sequence). The CDR3 has 17 amino acids. The CDR3 loop reads CASSIGVRGGRTDTQYF. In DNA, the CDR3 is TGTGCCAGTAGTATAGGGGTCCGGGGGGGCCGCACAGATACGCAGTATTTT.

CDR3 in DNA: TGTGCCAGCAGCTTACTTCCAGGAGCGAACACCGGGGAGCTGTTTTTT. Amino acids: CASSLLPGANTGELFF. The chain couples TRBV7-9 to TRBJ2-2; unclear D gene. Trimming cost V 2 bases and J 0 bases, with 10 bases left between them. There are 16 residues in the CDR3. Germline-derived CDR1 and CDR2 are SEHNR and FQNEAQ (reference sequence).

The rearrangement uses TRBV2 and TRBJ1-1, with D perhaps TRBD1 (6 bases). The CDR3 spans 15 residues. Trimming shortened V by 6 bases and J by 6 bases, and 20 bases separated the two germline ends. CDR1 is SNHLY, CDR2 FYNNEI, per germline. In nucleotides, the CDR3 is TGTGCCAGCAGGCCGAGGGAAAGGGGGGTAGCTGAAGCTTTCTTT. This encodes CASRPRERGVAEAFF.